Sequencing of this T cell receptor (beta chain) was carried out in a study of preoperative IRX-2 immunotherapy in early breast cancer. Comments on this clone: Sequence at one end of the junction differs from germline and may be a read error.

Documented treatment: preoperative locoregional IRX-2 cytokine immunotherapy. This CDR3 has 13 amino acids. Germline V gene lookup returns CDR1 LNHDA and CDR2 SQIVND (reference sequence). Data came from immunoSEQ multiplex PCR; TCRdb stores just in-frame clones and leaves some out. The sample lists roughly 42,000 clones; 70% to 80% were seen once. The sample consisted of tumor tissue, taken after IRX-2 immunotherapy. This sequence originates from a human donor with breast cancer. The V and J genes are TRBV19 and TRBJ1-1, with D maybe TRBD1 (5 bases). CDR3: CASSIEVSSGHLF. As DNA, the CDR3 is TGTGCCAGTAGTATAGAAGTTTCATCAGGACACCTTTTT.